This TCR beta chain was captured by sequencing in a study of early T cells in non-severe SARS-CoV-2 infection. Study context: RNA in bulk from unsorted whole blood was sequenced, and chains were unpaired. Study findings and constraints: Reliance on VDJdb matching favored anti-spike CD8 responses; private and CD4 specificities were missed.

Molecules of cDNA were individually given unique molecular identifiers that were attached to them. TCRdb re-called the 5' RACE reads through MiXCR, storing one row per CDR3 protein. The profile shows about 76,000 distinct CDR3 sequences, roughly 12% of them singletons. The CDR3 contains 14 residues. The V end was cut by 0 bases, the J end by 5 bases, with 7 bases between. Germline loops: CDR1 ENHRY, CDR2 SYGVKD. This clonotype was found a few times. Its antigen is currently unknown. Input material: whole blood. V is TRBV10-3 and J is TRBJ2-2; tentatively, D is TRBD2 (6 bases). This clonotype was obtained from an adult who was a healthcare worker with PCR-confirmed SARS-CoV-2 infection or an uninfected control (not recorded which). In DNA form, the CDR3 reads TGTGCCATCAGTGAGTCAGGAGGGACCGGGGAGCTGTTTTTT. It is translated as CAISESGGTGELFF.